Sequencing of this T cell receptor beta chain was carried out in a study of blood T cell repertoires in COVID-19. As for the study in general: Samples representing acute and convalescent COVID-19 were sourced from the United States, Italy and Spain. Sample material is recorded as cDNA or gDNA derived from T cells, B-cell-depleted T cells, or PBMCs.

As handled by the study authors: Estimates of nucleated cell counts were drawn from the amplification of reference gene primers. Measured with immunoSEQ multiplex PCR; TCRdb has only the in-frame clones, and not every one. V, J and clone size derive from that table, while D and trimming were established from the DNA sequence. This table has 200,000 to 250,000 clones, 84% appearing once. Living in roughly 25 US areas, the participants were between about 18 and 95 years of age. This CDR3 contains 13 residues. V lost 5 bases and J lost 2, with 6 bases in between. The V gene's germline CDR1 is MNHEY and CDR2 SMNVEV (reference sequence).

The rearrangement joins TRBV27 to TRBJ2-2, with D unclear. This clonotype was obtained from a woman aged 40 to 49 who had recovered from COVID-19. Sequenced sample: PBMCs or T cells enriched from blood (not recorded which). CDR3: CASSPTNTGELFF. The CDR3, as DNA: TGTGCCAGCAGTCCCACTAACACCGGGGAGCTGTTTTTT.